This T cell receptor (beta chain) was sequenced for a study of shared clonotypes between healthy human individuals (dated by TCRdb to the early 2020s). About the full investigation: The cohort included a few men and a couple of women between 18 and 49 years of age. For each donor, CD4 naive and CD4 memory were each run on three plates, CD8 naive on two plates, and CD8 memory on one plate. To estimate repertoire size and how much clonotype sharing occurs between individuals, the study deeply sequenced the blood TCR repertoires of about five healthy adults. Libraries were prepared and TCR repertoires were sequenced by different laboratories using diverse techniques, in order to increase sequencing depth and limit assay-specific biases. Between about 0.85 and 10 billion PBMCs per donor were obtained by leukapheresis. The paper's findings and limits, for the study overall: Approximately 5% of naive CD4, 3.5% of naive CD8, approximately 2% of memory CD4, and roughly 0.4% of memory CD8 clonotypes were shared across several donors. Larger estimated clonotype richness was generally found for naive subsets than for memory subsets. The small number of donors limited the genetic and exposure-history diversity represented. Pairwise subsampling indicated that sequencing depth was expected to affect the degree of clonotype sharing among donors. Higher generation probabilities were observed for clonotypes shared by all four sorted-subset donors than for non-shared clonotypes. Incomplete sequencing was indicated by rarefaction of sorted-subset datasets, despite the large sequencing depth. Sampling was restricted to blood, and TCR repertoires in tissue are likely to differ from TCR repertoires in blood.

Healthy HIV-negative adults with no recently reported acute infections or vaccinations were included as donors. All donors were Caucasian adults living in Nashville, Tennessee, USA. CD4+ T cells were enriched by magnetic negative selection, after which naive cells were positively selected on CD45RA and the negative fraction was taken as the memory subset. After blood collection by leukapheresis, PBMCs were isolated using Ficoll-Histopaque density gradient centrifugation and then cryopreserved in the vapor phase of liquid nitrogen. Purity and quantity of every magnetically sorted T cell population were checked by analytical flow cytometry. Genomic DNA was isolated from every sorted fraction and measured by UV absorbance on a Nanodrop 2000c. Details on this clone: Its antigen specificity is not known. Within one base of it there is no much larger clone, and no base qualities were kept.

V sheds 2 bases and J sheds 5 bases, leaving 8 bases between their ends. The CDR3 spans 13 residues, from the cysteine through the phenylalanine. The sequence is cut down to CDR3 DNA, 39 bases in frame from base 1. CDR1 SGHRS and CDR2 YFSETQ are derived from the germline V gene. TCR CDR3 regions were amplified from genomic DNA by multiplex PCR using the deep immunoSEQ assay. Extracted genomic DNA from each cell subset was distributed evenly across all wells of several immunoSEQ 96-well plates, and each plate was treated as a replicate. For sorted subsets, each replicate PCR was loaded with approximately 200 ng genomic DNA, equivalent to 25,000 to 35,000 T cell genomes. Purified libraries were measured with a Qubit 3.0 fluorometer, size-checked on a Bioanalyzer 2100, and measured again with the KAPA Library Quantification kit. Every immunoSEQ 96-well plate was sequenced on a dedicated single-read 150-cycle Illumina NextSeq 550 flow cell. The authors' analysis ran thus. Because the immunoSEQ output included only junctional sequences and no quality scores, the filtering could not be the same as the filtering used for full-length reads. Sequences were annotated with PyIR, a Python wrapper for IgBLAST v1.9, and V/J genes and CDR3 were assigned using IMGT germline references. Any read was removed if the V/J assignment was weak (E-value above 1e-6), the CDR3 was missing, or the read contained stop codons, out-of-frame junctions, or ambiguous translated residues. V3J clonotypes were defined as sequences sharing an identical inferred V gene, J gene, and CDR3 amino acid sequence. The percentage overlap between two repertoires was calculated by dividing the number of shared unique clonotypes by the size of the smaller repertoire. Repertoire richness was assessed with RTK rarefaction, the Chao1 estimator, and Recon v2.1 estimates of unobserved clonotypes. For all TCRbeta clonotypes obtained by the gDNA method from a handful of donors, generation probabilities were computed with OLGA. TCRdb's version of the immuneACCESS table is confined to in-frame rearrangements and falls short of the full clone set. An unresolved V gene accounts for under half of the shortfall where checked; the remainder is of unknown origin. V, J and clone size are those of that table, while D and trimming were read from the DNA. The sample contains some 2.1 million clones, 85% to 95% of them found a single time. Under 0.15% of the sample rests with the top ten.

The rearranged chain carries TRBV5-1 and TRBJ2-4; no D gene is confidently identified. This clonotype originated in a man between 18 and 35 years old in good health. Sequenced material: naive CD4+ T cells sorted from blood. The cell subset or site label on this specimen signifies: CD45RA+ positively selected. The nucleotides are TGCGCCAGCAGCTTAGGAAGCCAAAACATTCAGTACTTC. It translates as CASSLGSQNIQYF.